This entry concerns a single T cell receptor (beta chain). Its target is unknown. The data were produced by immunoSEQ multiplex PCR, yet TCRdb's version contains in-frame clones alone and is incomplete. The data contain some 110,000 clones, roughly nine tenths of them singletons. This sample was taken from a study of OX40 agonist ivuxolimab in advanced cancers. Study information: Three patients got partial responses; one had hepatocellular carcinoma and two had cutaneous melanoma.

General observations from the study: Researchers report that CD8+ T cells had, on average, more expanded clones than CD4+.

The TCR sequence derives from an adult with an advanced solid tumor such as melanoma, head and neck, liver or kidney cancer. The sample in question was CD4+ or CD8+ T cells sorted from blood, obtained in a trial of the OX40 agonist ivuxolimab.

CDR3 sequence reads: CAFPGGRTEAFF. DNA for the CDR3: TGTGCCTTCCCAGGGGGGAGGACTGAAGCTTTCTTT. V gene TRBV30 combines with J gene TRBJ1-1; 7 bases agree with TRBD1. The CDR3 spans 12 residues. Trimming at V came to 7 bases and at J to 5 bases, leaving 7 bases not matched to a gene. The V gene's germline CDR1 is GTSNPN and CDR2 SVGIG (reference sequence).